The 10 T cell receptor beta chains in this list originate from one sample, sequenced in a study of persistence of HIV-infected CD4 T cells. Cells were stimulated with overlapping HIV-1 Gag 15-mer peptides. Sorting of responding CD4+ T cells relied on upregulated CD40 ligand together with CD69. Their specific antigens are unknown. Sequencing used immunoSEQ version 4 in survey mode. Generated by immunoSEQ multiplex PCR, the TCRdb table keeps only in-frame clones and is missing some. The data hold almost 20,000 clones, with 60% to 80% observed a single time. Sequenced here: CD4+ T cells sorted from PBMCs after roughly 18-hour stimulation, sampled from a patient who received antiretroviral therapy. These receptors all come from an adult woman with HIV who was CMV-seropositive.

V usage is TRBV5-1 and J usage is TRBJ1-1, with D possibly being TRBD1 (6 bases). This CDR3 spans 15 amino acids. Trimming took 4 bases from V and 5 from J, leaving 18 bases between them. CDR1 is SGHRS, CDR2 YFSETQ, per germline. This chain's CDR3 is CASSPELGGSTEAFF. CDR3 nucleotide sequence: TGCGCCAGCAGCCCCGAACTTGGGGGCAGTACTGAAGCTTTCTTT.

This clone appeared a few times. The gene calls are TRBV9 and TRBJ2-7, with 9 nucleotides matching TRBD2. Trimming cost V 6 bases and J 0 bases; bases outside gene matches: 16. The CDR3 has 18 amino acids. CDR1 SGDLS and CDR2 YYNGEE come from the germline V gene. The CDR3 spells CASIPGTSGGPISYEQYF. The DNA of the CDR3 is TGTGCCAGCATCCCCGGGACAAGCGGGGGGCCGATCTCCTACGAGCAGTACTTC. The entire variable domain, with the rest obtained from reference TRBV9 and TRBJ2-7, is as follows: DSGVTQTPKHLITATGQRVTLRCSPRSGDLSVYWYQQSLDQGLQFLIQYYNGEERAKGNILERFSAQQFPDLHSELNLSSLELGDSALYFCASIPGTSGGPISYEQYFGPGTRLTVT.

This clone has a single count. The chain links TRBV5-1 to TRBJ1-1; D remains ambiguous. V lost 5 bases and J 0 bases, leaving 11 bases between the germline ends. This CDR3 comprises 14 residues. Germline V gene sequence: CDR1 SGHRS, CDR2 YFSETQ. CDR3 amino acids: CASRFGPMNTEAFF. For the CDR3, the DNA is TGCGCCAGCAGATTTGGGCCTATGAACACTGAAGCTTTCTTT.

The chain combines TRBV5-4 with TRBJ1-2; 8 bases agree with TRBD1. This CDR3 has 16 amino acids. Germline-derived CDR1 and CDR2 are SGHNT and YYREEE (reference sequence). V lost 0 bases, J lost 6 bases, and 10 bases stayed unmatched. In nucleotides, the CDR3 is TGTGCCAGCAGCTTGGCACGACAGGGGTTTGTTCATGGCTACACCTTC. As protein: CASSLARQGFVHGYTF.

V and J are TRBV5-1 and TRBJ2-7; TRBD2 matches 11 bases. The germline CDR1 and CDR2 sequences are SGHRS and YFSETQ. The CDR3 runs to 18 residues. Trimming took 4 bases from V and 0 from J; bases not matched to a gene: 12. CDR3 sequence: CASSALAGGLSSSYEQYF. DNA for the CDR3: TGCGCCAGCAGCGCGCTAGCGGGGGGCTTGAGTAGCTCCTACGAGCAGTACTTC.

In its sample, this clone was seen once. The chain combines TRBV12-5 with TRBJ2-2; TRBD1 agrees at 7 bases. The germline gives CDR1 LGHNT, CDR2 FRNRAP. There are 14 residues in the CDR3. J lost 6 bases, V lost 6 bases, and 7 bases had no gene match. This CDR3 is CASGPQTGAGELFF. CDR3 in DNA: TGTGCTAGTGGCCCCCAAACAGGGGCCGGGGAGCTGTTTTTT.

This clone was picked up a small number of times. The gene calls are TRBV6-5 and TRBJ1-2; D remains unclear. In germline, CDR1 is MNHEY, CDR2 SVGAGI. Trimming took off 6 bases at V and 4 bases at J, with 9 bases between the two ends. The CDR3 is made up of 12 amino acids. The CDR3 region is CASRNSFYGYTF. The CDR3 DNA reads TGTGCCAGCAGAAACAGCTTCTATGGCTACACCTTC.

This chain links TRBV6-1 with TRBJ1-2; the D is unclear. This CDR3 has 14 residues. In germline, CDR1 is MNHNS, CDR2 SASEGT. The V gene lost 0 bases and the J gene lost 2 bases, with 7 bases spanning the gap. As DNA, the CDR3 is TGTGCCAGCAGTGAAGCGGCCGGCAACTATGGCTACACCTTC. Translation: CASSEAAGNYGYTF.

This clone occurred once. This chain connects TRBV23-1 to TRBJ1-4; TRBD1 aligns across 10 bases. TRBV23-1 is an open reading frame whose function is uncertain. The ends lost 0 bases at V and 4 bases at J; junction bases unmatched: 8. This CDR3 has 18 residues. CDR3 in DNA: TGCGCCAGCAGTCAATCGGGGGACAGGGGAAGTCATAATGAAAAACTGTTTTTT. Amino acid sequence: CASSQSGDRGSHNEKLFF.

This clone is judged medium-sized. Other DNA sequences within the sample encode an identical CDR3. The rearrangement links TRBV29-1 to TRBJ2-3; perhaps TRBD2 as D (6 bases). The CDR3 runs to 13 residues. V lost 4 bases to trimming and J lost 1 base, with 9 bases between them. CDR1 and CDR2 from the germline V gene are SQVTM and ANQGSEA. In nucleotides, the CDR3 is TGCAGCGTTGCCCCGGGGGGCACAGATACGCAGTATTTT. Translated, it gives CSVAPGGTDTQYF.